Below are 8 T cell receptor beta chains sequenced from a single sample in a study of blood T cells in healthy people across ages. A sample-barcoded 5' primer and a J-beta primer mix were used in a second PCR of roughly 7 to 11 cycles. TCRdb analysed the 5' RACE reads with MiXCR anew, one entry per CDR3 protein. The sample lists hundreds of thousands of distinct CDR3 sequences, about 30% occurring once. Sequenced: blood. The receptor set was obtained from a woman over 75 in good health.

The chain carries TRBV19 and TRBJ2-7, with 11 bases that match TRBD1. The V segment lost 3 bases and the J segment 6 bases; nucleotides outside the gene matches: 10. CDR1 is LNHDA, CDR2 SQIVND, per germline (reference sequence). The CDR3 totals 16 residues. The CDR3 nucleotides read TGTGCCAGTAGTATGGTTGGACAGGGGGCCGAATGCGAGCAGTACTTC. It encodes CASSMVGQGAECEQYF.

This clonotype appeared a few times. A much larger clone lies one base from this, so it may be a read error. The rearrangement uses TRBV4-2 and TRBJ2-5; D uncertain. Deletions cut 1 base from V and 11 bases from J, with 11 bases between. The germline gives CDR1 LGHNA, CDR2 YNFKEQ. This CDR3 has 12 amino acids. The CDR3 nucleotides read TGTGCCAGCAGCCAAGGGTTAGGTGAGCAGTACTTC. This encodes CASSQGLGEQYF.

The rearrangement links TRBV18 to TRBJ2-2; D gene uncertain. From germline, CDR1 is KGHSH and CDR2 LQKENI. V lost 0 bases, J lost 6 bases, and 5 bases lay in between. The CDR3 totals 13 residues. CDR3 bases: TGTGCCAGCTCACCACCACCACCCGGGGAGCTGTTTTTT. Amino acids: CASSPPPPGELFF.

This clonotype showed up many times. The chain joins TRBV7-2 to TRBJ1-2; no definite D call. This CDR3 is built from 13 residues. In germline, CDR1 is SGHTA, CDR2 FQGNSA. Trimming took 1 base from V and 4 from J, leaving 7 bases between them. The CDR3 protein is CASSLGAVYGYTF. The CDR3 DNA is TGTGCCAGCAGCTTAGGGGCAGTCTATGGCTACACCTTC.

The chain recombines TRBV10-2 with TRBJ2-5, with TRBD2 as a possible D gene (5 bases). The V gene lost 1 base and the J gene lost 11 bases, with 14 bases spanning the gap. The CDR3 consists of 13 residues. Germline V CDR1 and CDR2: WSHSY, SAAADI. Here the CDR3 reads CASSEYYLAEQYF. CDR3 DNA: TGCGCCAGCAGTGAGTATTACCTAGCAGAGCAGTACTTC.

This clonotype was seen ten or more times. V gene TRBV5-1 combines with J gene TRBJ1-6; D gene uncertain. The CDR3 runs to 15 residues. V was shortened by 4 bases and J by 10 bases, with 18 bases between the two germline ends. The germline V gene encodes CDR1 SGHRS and CDR2 YFSETQ. The CDR3 loop is CASSVDGGFESPLHF. CDR3 DNA sequence: TGCGCCAGCAGCGTGGATGGAGGATTCGAATCACCCCTCCACTTT.

This clonotype was counted many times. This rearrangement joins TRBV7-2 to TRBJ2-3, with TRBD2 matching 15 bases. J was trimmed by 5 bases and V by 5 bases; bases with no gene match: 14. Germline CDR1 reads SGHTA; CDR2 reads FQGNSA. The CDR3 contains 19 residues. The CDR3 sequence: CASSRIARTSGGAEDTQYF. CDR3 nucleotides: TGTGCCAGCAGCCGAATCGCAAGGACTAGCGGGGGGGCCGAAGATACGCAGTATTTT.

V is TRBV5-6 and J is TRBJ1-2, with D possibly matching TRBD1 (5 bases). The CDR3 is 16 residues long. The V gene lost 4 bases and the J gene lost 7 bases, with 23 bases spanning the gap. The germline V gene has CDR1 SGHDT and CDR2 YYEEEE. The CDR3 region is CASSAGLHDGGSGYTF. In DNA, the CDR3 is TGTGCCAGCAGCGCGGGACTACATGACGGGGGGTCTGGCTACACCTTC.